A single T cell receptor (beta chain) is shown here with its context. The sample belongs to a study of T cell changes during pregnancy in multiple sclerosis. The germline gives CDR1 MNHEY, CDR2 SMNVEV (reference sequence). Trimming removed 2 bases at V and 0 bases at J, with 7 bases between. The CDR3 spans 14 residues. TCRdb's copy holds only in-frame clones and misses some; the assay was immunoSEQ multiplex PCR. The table includes 60,000 to 65,000 clones, around 92% detected once. The chain has TRBV27 and TRBJ1-2; D gene unclear. The receptor comes from a female donor in good health, enrolled as a control in a pregnancy study. The sample consisted of peripheral blood, taken in the second trimester of pregnancy. The CDR3 DNA reads TGTGCCAGCAGTTTAGAGTATTCTAACTATGGCTACACCTTC. It specifies CASSLEYSNYGYTF.